The 6 T cell receptor beta chains below come from one sample, sequenced in a study of blood T cell repertoires in COVID-19. Repertoires were generated with immunoSEQ multiplex PCR, while TCRdb's copy carries only in-frame clones and drops some. The sample contains about 220,000 clones, about 85% of which appear only once. Sequenced material: peripheral blood. All receptors derive from a man aged 25-45 years with active or convalescent COVID-19.

This chain uses TRBV25-1 with TRBJ1-1, with 7 bases identical to TRBD1. The CDR3 loop spans 13 amino acids. Trimming removed 8 bases from V and 1 base from J; junction bases left unmatched: 4. Germline V gene lookup returns CDR1 MGHDK and CDR2 SYGVNS. CDR3 nucleotides: TGTGCCAGCGGCCGACAGGGGAACACTGAAGCTTTCTTT. Encoded protein: CASGRQGNTEAFF.

This chain uses TRBV6-6 with TRBJ2-7; no clear D gene. The CDR3 contains 15 residues. V lost 2 bases, J lost 7 bases, and 18 bases lay in between. Germline V gene sequence: CDR1 MNHNY, CDR2 SVGAGI (reference sequence). CDR3 coding DNA: TGTGCCAGCAGTTACGGCCCTAGGTACCTAGGAGAGCAGTACTTC. Amino acids: CASSYGPRYLGEQYF.

The rearrangement uses TRBV6-5 and TRBJ2-1, with D maybe TRBD2 (6 bases). The CDR3 extends over 15 amino acids. Deletions cut 3 bases from V and 1 base from J, with 10 bases between. Germline V gene sequence: CDR1 MNHEY, CDR2 SVGAGI. The CDR3 loop is CASSYWGVSYNEQFF. The CDR3 DNA follows: TGTGCCAGCAGTTATTGGGGGGTATCCTACAATGAGCAGTTCTTC.

This clone turned up a few times. This rearrangement joins TRBV28 to TRBJ1-5; D gene unclear. The V gene's germline CDR1 is MDHEN and CDR2 SYDVKM. V was clipped by 7 bases and J by 3 bases, with 16 bases between them. This CDR3 comprises 15 residues. The CDR3 protein is CASTIADGSNQPQHF. The CDR3 nucleotides are TGTGCCAGCACCATAGCGGACGGGTCCAATCAGCCCCAGCATTTT.

V and J are TRBV19 and TRBJ2-7; 9 bases agree with TRBD2. Germline V gene sequence: CDR1 LNHDA, CDR2 SQIVND (reference sequence). CDR3 length equals 12 residues. The V segment lost 7 bases and the J segment 4 bases; nucleotides outside the gene matches: 2. This chain's CDR3 is CASTAGGYEQYF. As DNA, the CDR3 is TGTGCCAGTACCGCGGGGGGGTACGAGCAGTACTTC.

J is TRBJ2-2 and V is TRBV6-2 or TRBV6-3; 13 bases are a match to TRBD2. V trimming: 6 bases; J trimming: 3 bases; junction bases outside the gene matches: 19. The germline gives CDR1 MNHEY, CDR2 SVGEGT. This CDR3 is 21 amino acids long. CDR3 in amino acids: CASSLYPQLLAGGPDTGELFF. CDR3 nucleotides: TGTGCCAGCAGCTTATACCCCCAATTACTAGCGGGAGGGCCGGACACCGGGGAGCTGTTTTTT.